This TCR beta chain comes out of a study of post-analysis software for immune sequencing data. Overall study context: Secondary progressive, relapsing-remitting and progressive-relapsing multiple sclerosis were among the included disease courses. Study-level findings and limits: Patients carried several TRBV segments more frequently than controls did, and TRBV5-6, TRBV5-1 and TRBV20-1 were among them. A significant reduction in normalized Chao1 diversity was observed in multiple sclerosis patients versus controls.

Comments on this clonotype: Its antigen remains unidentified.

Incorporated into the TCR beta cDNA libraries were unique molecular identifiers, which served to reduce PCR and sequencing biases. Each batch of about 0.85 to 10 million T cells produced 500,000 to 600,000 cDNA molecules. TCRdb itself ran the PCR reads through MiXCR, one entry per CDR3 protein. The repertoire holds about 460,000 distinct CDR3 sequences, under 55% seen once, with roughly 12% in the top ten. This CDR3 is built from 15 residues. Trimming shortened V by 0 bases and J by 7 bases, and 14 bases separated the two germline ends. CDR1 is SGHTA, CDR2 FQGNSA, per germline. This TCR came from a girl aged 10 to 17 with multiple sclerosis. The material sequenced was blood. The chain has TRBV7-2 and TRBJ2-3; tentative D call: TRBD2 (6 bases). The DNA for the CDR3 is TGTGCCAGCAGCTTAGCGGTTCCGCTAGCGCATACGCAGTATTTT. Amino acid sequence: CASSLAVPLAHTQYF.